These 11 T cell receptor beta chains share one sample of origin, sequenced in a study of T cells in Graves' hyperthyroidism and ophthalmopathy. Researchers amplified the TCR beta CDR3 regions from RNA transcripts. First-round RT-PCR targeting the TCR CDR3 was performed with the HTBI primer set. TCRdb reprocessed the multiplex PCR reads via MiXCR and lists one record per CDR3 protein. This table has about 640,000 distinct CDR3 sequences, under 25% appearing once. Sequencing was performed on blood. Every receptor here comes from a man aged 30 to 39 with Graves' ophthalmopathy.

This clonotype was seen a few times. The junction differs from germline at one of its ends, possibly a read error. V usage is TRBV11-1 and J usage is TRBJ2-7; TRBD1 might be the D (6 bases). Germline CDR1 reads SGHAT; CDR2 reads FQDESV (reference sequence). CDR3 length: 14 residues. CDR3 sequence reads: CASSLGTTHTEQYF. CDR3 nucleotide sequence: TGTGCCAGCAGTTTAGGGACAACCCACACCGAGCAGTACTTC.

This clonotype occurred a few times. The chain is built from TRBV24-1 and TRBJ2-3; D is unclear. V gave up 6 bases and J gave up 6 bases, with 6 bases separating them. Germline-derived CDR1 and CDR2 are KGHDR and SFDVKD. The CDR3 length is 11 residues. Here the CDR3 reads CATSLGDTQYF. The CDR3 nucleotides are TGTGCCACCAGTCTCGGGGATACGCAGTATTTT.

The rearrangement uses TRBV27 and TRBJ1-5; D is unresolved. Trimming took 4 bases from V and 0 from J, leaving 13 bases between them. CDR3 length: 16 residues. The germline V gene encodes CDR1 MNHEY and CDR2 SMNVEV (reference sequence). CDR3 sequence: CASSSRPPYSNQPQHF. CDR3 coding DNA: TGTGCCAGCAGTTCCCGTCCGCCGTATAGCAATCAGCCCCAGCATTTT.

This clonotype was seen more than once but under ten times. V gene TRBV20-1 combines with J gene TRBJ2-1; the D is unclear. V lost 0 bases and J 7 bases, leaving 10 bases between the germline ends. The CDR3 runs 13 residues. Germline V CDR1 and CDR2: DFQATT, SNEGSKA (reference sequence). The CDR3 region is CSAREQARNEQFF. CDR3 DNA: TGCAGTGCTAGAGAACAAGCGAGAAATGAGCAGTTCTTC.

V usage is TRBV4-3 and J usage is TRBJ1-1; weak D call: TRBD1 (5 bases). Looked up from germline, CDR1 is LGHNA and CDR2 is YSLEER. Trimming stripped 0 bases from V and 5 bases from J, with 16 bases between. The CDR3 runs to 16 residues. The CDR3 DNA is TGCGCCAGCAGCCAAGACTTAGGGGCCTGGGATACTGAAGCTTTCTTT. It specifies CASSQDLGAWDTEAFF.

The V gene is TRBV9, the J gene TRBJ2-1; 10 bases align to TRBD2. The CDR3 is 15 residues long. V lost 2 bases and J lost 4; bases outside the gene matches: 3. Germline V gene sequence: CDR1 SGDLS, CDR2 YYNGEE. The chain's CDR3 is CASSVGTSAYNEQFF. CDR3 nucleotide sequence: TGTGCCAGCAGCGTCGGGACTAGCGCGTACAATGAGCAGTTCTTC. The full variable domain, with the rest looked up from reference TRBV9 and TRBJ2-1, is DSGVTQTPKHLITATGQRVTLRCSPRSGDLSVYWYQQSLDQGLQFLIQYYNGEERAKGNILERFSAQQFPDLHSELNLSSLELGDSALYFCASSVGTSAYNEQFFGPGTRLTVL.

This clonotype was observed a handful of times. This chain joins TRBV25-1 and TRBJ1-1, with 8 bases aligning to TRBD1. Germline V CDR1 and CDR2: MGHDK, SYGVNS. J lost 5 bases, V lost 3 bases, and 8 bases had no gene match. The CDR3 runs to 15 residues. Here the CDR3 DNA reads TGTGCCAGCAGTGACTCAGGGGGCGCAAGGACTGAAGCTTTCTTT. Residues: CASSDSGGARTEAFF.

This clonotype was observed a handful of times. This chain links TRBV7-2 with TRBJ1-3; D is uncertain. The CDR3 has 15 residues. Germline CDR1 is SGHTA and CDR2 is FQGNSA. Trimming took off 2 bases at V and 0 bases at J, with 8 bases between the two ends. This chain's CDR3 is CASSLIGNSGNTIYF. The CDR3 DNA reads as TGTGCCAGCAGCTTAATAGGCAACTCTGGAAACACCATATATTTT.

The CDR3 nucleotides are TGTGCCATCAGGGATGCCGGGGAGCTGTTTTTT. Amino acid sequence: CAIRDAGELFF. The J gene is TRBJ2-2, the V gene TRBV10-3; D gene uncertain. V was pared by 6 bases and J by 6 bases, with 5 bases between. Germline V gene lookup returns CDR1 ENHRY and CDR2 SYGVKD. This CDR3 comprises 11 residues.

A few counts support this clonotype. The V and J genes are TRBV19 and TRBJ2-2, with D possibly being TRBD2 (6 bases). CDR1 and CDR2 (germline): LNHDA, SQIVND (reference sequence). The V and J ends lost 4 bases and 4 bases respectively, with 13 bases between them. This CDR3 has 15 amino acids. CDR3 region: CASSTGLPGTGELFF. In nucleotides, the CDR3 is TGTGCCAGTAGTACGGGACTGCCGGGCACCGGGGAGCTGTTTTTT.

This clonotype showed up many times. The chain links TRBV28 to TRBJ2-7; perhaps D is TRBD1 or TRBD2 (5 bases each). The CDR3 is 11 residues long. CDR1 MDHEN and CDR2 SYDVKM come from the germline V gene. V lost 7 bases and J 3 bases, leaving 7 bases between the germline ends. The CDR3 sequence is CASTGGYEQYF. In DNA, the CDR3 is TGTGCCAGCACTGGGGGCTACGAGCAGTACTTC. The entire variable domain, with the rest obtained from reference TRBV28 and TRBJ2-7, is as follows: DVKVTQSSRYLVKRTGEKVFLECVQDMDHENMFWYRQDPGLGLRLIYFSYDVKMKEKGDIPEGYSVSREKKERFSLILESASTNQTSMYLCASTGGYEQYFGPGTRLTVT.